A selection of T cell receptor beta chains follows, all from one sample in a study of read filtering for tumor transcriptome and immune sequencing. TCRdb independently ran MiXCR on the reads; one entry per CDR3 protein. Of some 39,000 distinct CDR3 sequences listed, less than 15% are singletons. The material sequenced was a population of CD138-negative cells sorted from bone marrow. These receptors were obtained from a donor at least 40 years old with multiple myeloma. Both conserved end residues are part of each CDR3.

>TRBV28|TRBJ1-5
CARGQPQHF
>TRBV24-1|TRBJ2-2
CATSDYPSLGLAGEWHTGELFF
>TRBV27|TRBJ1-1
CASSLSWISSAEAFF
>TRBV5-5|TRBJ1-2
CASSIVPGQGANYGYTF
>TRBV4-1|TRBJ1-4
CASSQDLDRGIIEKLFF
>TRBV5-4|TRBJ1-1
CASLSEDTEAFF
>TRBV28|TRBJ2-1
CASSPDGQGVYNEQFF
>TRBV28|TRBJ2-2
CATVRDSNPGELFF
>TRBV2|TRBJ1-4
CASSVQSWGEDEKLFF
>TRBV20-1|TRBJ2-1
CSARGTYNEQFF
>TRBV5-1|TRBJ2-1
CASSLQGFSYNEQFF
>TRBV7-2|TRBJ2-1
CASSLGPGDEQFF
>TRBV6-6|TRBJ1-1
CASRHSTILNTEAFF
>TRBV10-2|TRBJ1-1
CASSDGVMDTEAFF
>TRBV20-1|TRBJ2-5
CSARGQGALETQYF
>TRBV19|TRBJ2-1
CASSPRAANYEQFF
>TRBV5-1|TRBJ2-7
CASSLGQASSYEQYF